The 3 T cell receptor beta chains reported below all come from one sample, sequenced in a study of shared clonotypes between healthy human individuals. Data came from immunoSEQ multiplex PCR; TCRdb stores just in-frame clones and leaves some out. The sample has 1.6 million or so clones, around 98.5% seen once. The sample consisted of naive CD4+ T cells sorted from blood. As to subset: CD45RA+ positively selected. The source of these receptors is a man aged 30 to 39 in good health.

The chain uses TRBV14 and TRBJ2-7; 7 positions agree with TRBD1. Germline-derived CDR1 and CDR2 are SGHDN and FVKESK. Trimming took 4 bases from V and 6 from J; bases not matched to a gene: 9. This CDR3 region has 14 residues. This CDR3 is CASSPLTGFGEQYF. For the CDR3, the DNA is TGTGCCAGCAGCCCATTGACAGGGTTCGGCGAGCAGTACTTC.

The chain carries TRBV10-2 and TRBJ2-5; D is ambiguous. Germline V gene lookup returns CDR1 WSHSY and CDR2 SAAADI. This CDR3 has 14 amino acids. The germline V and J ends were trimmed by 3 bases and 2 bases, with 10 bases remaining between them. CDR3 in DNA: TGCGCCAGCAGTGATCTGGGCGGTCAAGAGACCCAGTACTTC. It codes for CASSDLGGQETQYF.

The chain joins TRBV9 to TRBJ2-2; maybe TRBD2 (6 bases). The germline V gene has CDR1 SGDLS and CDR2 YYNGEE. V was pared by 4 bases and J by 2 bases, with 12 bases between. The CDR3 is made up of 15 amino acids. CDR3 sequence: CASSLSGLNTGELFF. The CDR3 nucleotides read TGTGCCAGCAGCCTTAGCGGACTCAACACCGGGGAGCTGTTTTTT.